This TCR beta chain is from a study of OX40 agonist ivuxolimab in advanced cancers. V was pared by 0 bases and J by 0 bases, with 18 bases between. Germline lookup yields CDR1 LGHNA and CDR2 YNFKEQ. The CDR3 spans 19 residues. Remarks on this clone: The antigen is unknown.

Study observations and caveats: Expansion of clones was among the lowest in partial responders at 0.1-3.0 mg/kg.

Some clones are missing from TCRdb's copy, which holds only in-frame ones; the method was immunoSEQ multiplex PCR. The data hold tens of thousands of clones, with about 88% observed a single time. The clonotype comes from an adult with an advanced solid tumor such as melanoma, head and neck, liver or kidney cancer. V is TRBV4-2 and J is TRBJ1-3, with D maybe TRBD1 (5 bases). Sequencing was performed on CD4+ or CD8+ T cells sorted from blood, taken in a trial of the OX40 agonist ivuxolimab. In nucleotides, the CDR3 is TGTGCCAGCAGCCAAGATTTAAGCGGGGGTTCCCCCTCTGGAAACACCATATATTTT. It encodes CASSQDLSGGSPSGNTIYF.